This record concerns one TCR beta chain sequence. No antigen is known for it. There are no base qualities to consult, and no much larger clone falls within one base. This entry is derived from a study of T cells in Graves' hyperthyroidism and ophthalmopathy (dated by TCRdb to the late 2010s). A note on the overall study: Peripheral blood was sampled at the time of initial diagnosis, prior to any treatment. A discovery cohort of about a hundred patients, 43 with Graves' ophthalmopathy and under 60 with stable Graves' hyperthyroidism, was used to find distinguishing TCR V-J signatures. Thyroid tissue and blood T-cell repertoires from six Graves' hyperthyroidism patients were also compared in the study. The paper reports TCR Vbeta CDR3 sequencing of approximately 140 peripheral blood samples: under 45 ophthalmopathy, under 85 hyperthyroidism and around 17 progressor patients. For training and testing, the 100 or so patients in the discovery cohort were randomly divided in a 7:3 ratio. After sampling, hyperthyroidism patients received methimazole starting at 30 mg daily, and ophthalmopathy patients received high-dose intravenous methylprednisolone. Prospective prediction of ophthalmopathy was tested in an independent validation cohort of 18 to 20 hyperthyroidism patients and 15 to 17 patients who later progressed to ophthalmopathy.

Overall study results and their limits: No statistical method was used to set the sample size in advance, and investigators knew the group allocation. Most expanded thyroid clonotypes (frequency above 0.001) were also detected in blood, a finding suggesting that blood repertoires may reflect thyroid immune responses. In validation, the model predicted progression to ophthalmopathy with approximately 70% sensitivity and roughly 75% specificity, a median of about 6 months before onset. In cross-validation, a model built on a 13 V-J signature told ophthalmopathy apart from stable hyperthyroidism with just under 90% sensitivity and roughly 83% specificity, and in testing the same model reached 80%/75%.

The TCR beta CDR3 regions were amplified from RNA transcripts. The first round of RT-PCR for the TCR CDR3 was performed with the HTBI primer set and the Qiagen OneStep RT-PCR kit. A second multiplex PCR round built the libraries, followed by size selection and purification. Paired-end sequencing of the libraries was performed with 100 bp reads on an Illumina HiSeq2000. Turning to the authors' computational methods: SOAPnuke was used to process the raw data, with reads discarded if the reads contained adapters or uncalled bases, had a mean Phred below 15, or lacked an exact constant-primer or identifier match. COPE v1.2.5 was used to merge the high-quality paired reads, and each unique nucleotide sequence was defined as a clonotype. Clonotypes were aligned to IMGT TRBV, TRBD and TRBJ reference segments using MiTCR v1.1. The analysis included only V-J combinations with a frequency above 0.0001, which together covered 99% to 99.2% of the repertoires. The TCS score was defined as the ratio of F50 (clonal expansion) to E x V (chaos), calculated using BLOSUM62-based TCRdist between CDR3 peptides within each V-J. Welch's t-statistics and random forest reduced around 520 V-J features to 10 to 15, which were used in a naive Bayes classifier (R e1071). Starting from the raw public reads, TCRdb applied fastp trimming at Q25, assembled clones with MiXCR and retained in-frame beta chains. Identical CDR3 proteins give one entry, which carries the most common genes and DNA. The V and J calls here are based on TCRdb, not the publication. The sample table holds roughly 280,000 distinct CDR3 sequences, of which 22% were seen once. Approximately 60% of the sample goes to the ten largest clones.

Ophthalmopathy patients had moderately to severely active disease, Clinical Activity Score of at least 3, NOSPECS grade of at least 4, and duration under 3 months. Any patient with an uncontrolled infection, another autoimmune disease, pregnancy or lactation was excluded. Diagnoses were established on the basis of clinical symptoms, serum thyroxine and TRAb, thyroid ultrasound, and orbital computed tomography. PBMCs were isolated from approximately 10 ml of fresh peripheral blood by Ficoll-Paque density gradient centrifugation. Trizol reagent was used to extract total RNA, and RNA quality was then checked on an Agilent 2100 Bioanalyzer. The sample was blood. The sequence was collected from a man aged 25 to 45 with Graves' ophthalmopathy.

This receptor carries the CDR3 CASSNRDYSNQPQHF. The DNA sequence reads TGTGCCAGCAGCAACAGGGATTATAGCAATCAGCCCCAGCATTTT. The chain employs TRBV2 and TRBJ1-5; TRBD1 might be the D gene, on 6 matching bases. The CDR3 contains 15 residues, cysteine and phenylalanine counted. Just CDR3 DNA is preserved here, 45 bases in frame from base 1. Via the germline V gene, CDR1 is SNHLY and CDR2 FYNNEI. Relative to germline, V is 6 bases shorter and J is 0 bases shorter, with 12 bases between their ends.